This record covers a single T cell receptor (beta chain). Here immunoSEQ multiplex PCR was the method, and the copy in TCRdb shows in-frame clones only, minus some. This sample yields 60,000 or so clones, of which approximately 94% are seen a single time; roughly 1.7% belongs to the top ten. The trim removed 0 bases at V and 4 bases at J, leaving 7 bases unmatched. The CDR3 is 16 residues long. The V gene's germline CDR1 is LGHNA and CDR2 YSLEER. This sample was included in a study of preoperative IRX-2 immunotherapy in early breast cancer. As to treatment: preoperative locoregional IRX-2 cytokine immunotherapy. Samples came from a phase Ib trial of preoperative locoregional IRX-2 cytokine immunotherapy.

The sample was collected from a patient treated with IRX-2 immunotherapy. The chain links TRBV4-3 to TRBJ2-3; 7 nucleotides line up with TRBD1. The TCR originated in a human donor with breast cancer. The CDR3 nucleotides are TGCGCCAGCAGCCAAGATGGTAGGGGGCGTGCAGATACGCAGTATTTT. Protein: CASSQDGRGRADTQYF.